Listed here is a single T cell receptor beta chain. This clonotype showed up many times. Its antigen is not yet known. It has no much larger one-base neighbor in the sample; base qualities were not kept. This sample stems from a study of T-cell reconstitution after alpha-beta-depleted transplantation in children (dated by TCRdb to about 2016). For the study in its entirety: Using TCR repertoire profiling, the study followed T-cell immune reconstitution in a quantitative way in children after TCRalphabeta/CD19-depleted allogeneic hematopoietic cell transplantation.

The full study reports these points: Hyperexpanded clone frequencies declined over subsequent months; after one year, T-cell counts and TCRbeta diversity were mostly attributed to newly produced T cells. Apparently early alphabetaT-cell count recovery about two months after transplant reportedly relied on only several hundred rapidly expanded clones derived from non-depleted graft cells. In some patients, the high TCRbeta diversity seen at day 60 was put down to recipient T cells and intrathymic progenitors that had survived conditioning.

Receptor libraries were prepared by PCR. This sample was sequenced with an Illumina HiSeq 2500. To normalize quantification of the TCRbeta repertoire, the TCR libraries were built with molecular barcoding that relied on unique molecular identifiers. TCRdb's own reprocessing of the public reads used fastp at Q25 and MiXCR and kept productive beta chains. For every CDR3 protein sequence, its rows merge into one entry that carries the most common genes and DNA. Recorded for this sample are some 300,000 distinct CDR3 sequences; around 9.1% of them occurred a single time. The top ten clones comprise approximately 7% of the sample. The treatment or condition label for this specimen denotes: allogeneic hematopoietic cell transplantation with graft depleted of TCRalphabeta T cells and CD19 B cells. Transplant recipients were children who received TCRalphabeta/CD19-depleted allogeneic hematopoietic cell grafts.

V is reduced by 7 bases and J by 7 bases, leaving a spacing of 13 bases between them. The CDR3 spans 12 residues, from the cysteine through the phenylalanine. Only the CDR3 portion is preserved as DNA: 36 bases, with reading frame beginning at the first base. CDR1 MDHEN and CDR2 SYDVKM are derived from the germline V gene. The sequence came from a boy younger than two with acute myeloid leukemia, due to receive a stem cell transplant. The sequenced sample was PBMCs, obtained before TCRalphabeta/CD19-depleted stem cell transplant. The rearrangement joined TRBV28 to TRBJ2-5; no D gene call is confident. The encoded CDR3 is CASNAWEGTQYF. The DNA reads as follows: TGTGCCAGCAATGCCTGGGAAGGGACCCAGTACTTC.